Shown below are 8 T cell receptor beta chains from a single sample sequenced in a study of T cells in women clearing cervical HPV infection. Some clones are missing from TCRdb's copy, which holds only in-frame ones; the method was immunoSEQ multiplex PCR. This listing includes around 28,000 clones. The sample was blood buffy coat. The receptors shown here come from a woman between 18 and 75 years old with a cervical HPV16 infection that either progressed to CIN3+ or cleared (not recorded which).

Concerning this clone: The CDR3 end lies 3 residues beyond the end of the read and is filled in from the germline J gene. The genes are TRBV5-1 and TRBJ1-4, with 8 positions matching TRBD1. V lost 4 bases and J lost 3; bases outside the gene matches: 17. Looked up from germline, CDR1 is SGHRS and CDR2 is YFSETQ. The CDR3 totals 19 residues. CDR3 DNA, as far as it was read: TGCGCCAGCAGCCCCCGTCCAGGGGGCATTTTGGGGCCTAATGAAAAA. It is translated as CASSPRPGGILGPNEK. The full CDR3 is CASSPRPGGILGPNEKLFF.

As for this clone: The sequenced fragment ends 3 residues before the CDR3 boundary, so the rest is inferred from the germline J gene. This sequence joins TRBV29-1 and TRBJ2-3; 10 bases are shared with TRBD1. The germline V gene encodes CDR1 SQVTM and CDR2 ANQGSEA. The CDR3 runs to 15 residues. The CDR3 loop is CSVDAGTGDRETQYF. CDR3 DNA (partial): TGCAGCGTTGATGCGGGGACAGGGGATAGGGAGACG.

To note about this clone: The CDR3 goes on 3 residues after the read ends, and that part is filled in from the germline J gene. This chain uses TRBV2 with TRBJ2-3, with 9 bases that match TRBD1. CDR3 size: 14 residues. The V gene's germline CDR1 is SNHLY and CDR2 FYNNEI. CDR3 bases read: TGTGCCAGCAGATGGGACAGGGCTCAAGAGACG. Its translation is CASRWDRAQET. The CDR3 in its entirety is CASRWDRAQETQYF.

Remarks on this clone: The read gets to within 3 residues of the CDR3 end, and the germline J gene fills in the rest. The chain uses TRBV9 and TRBJ2-5, with no clear D. The CDR3 totals 14 residues. The germline gives CDR1 SGDLS, CDR2 YYNGEE. Trimming stripped 0 bases from V and 4 bases from J, with 10 bases between. The CDR3 DNA, read in part, is TGTGCCAGCAGCGTAGGGGCAGTGTCAGAGACC. This translates into CASSVGAVSET. In full, the CDR3 is CASSVGAVSETQYF.

With respect to this clone: The CDR3 is cut off 3 residues early in the read; its end comes from the germline J gene. The genes are TRBV5-1 and TRBJ1-1; perhaps TRBD1 as D (5 bases). The CDR3 contains 12 residues. CDR1 is SGHRS and CDR2 is YFSETQ in the germline V gene. V was trimmed by 4 bases and J by 3 bases, leaving 7 bases between them. Partial CDR3 DNA: TGCGCCAGCAGCCGGGGGGACACTGAA. This sequence encodes CASSRGDTE. The entire CDR3 protein is CASSRGDTEAFF.

As to this clone: The read comes to an end 3 residues before the CDR3 does, leaving the germline J gene to fill in the end. The J gene is TRBJ2-7, the V gene TRBV5-1, with 9 bases fitting TRBD1. Germline V lookup: CDR1 SGHRS, CDR2 YFSETQ. V shed 4 bases and J 2 bases; nucleotides not matched to a gene: 7. The length of the CDR3 is 15 residues. The CDR3 loop is CASSLRDRVTYEQYF. The covered CDR3 bases are TGCGCCAGCAGCCTCCGGGACAGGGTTACCTACGAG.

About this clone itself: The read ends 3 residues shy of where the CDR3 ends; the end is completed using the germline J gene. V and J are TRBV5-4 and TRBJ1-1; a possible D gene is TRBD1 (6 bases). The CDR3 is 15 residues long. V dropped 4 bases and J dropped 4 bases, with 17 bases sitting between them. CDR1 is SGHNT and CDR2 is YYREEE in the germline V gene (reference sequence). CDR3 sequence: CASSPTQGRGTEAFF. Incomplete CDR3 DNA: TGTGCCAGCAGCCCAACACAGGGTCGGGGCACTGAA.

CDR3 DNA, as far as it was read: TGTGCCAGTAGGGGGTTCGGCAGGGGACGAAGGTGGAACACTGAA. Its protein is CASRGFGRGRRWNTE. The complete CDR3 protein is CASRGFGRGRRWNTEAFF. This chain links TRBV19 with TRBJ1-1; perhaps TRBD1 as D (6 bases). Read coverage stops 3 residues before the CDR3 terminus; the germline J gene supplies the remainder. CDR1 and CDR2 (germline): LNHDA, SQIVND (reference sequence). Trimming shortened V by 6 bases and J by 1 base, and 24 bases separated the two germline ends. This CDR3 is 18 amino acids long.